The rows below give T cell receptor beta chains drawn from one sample of a study of blood T cell repertoires in COVID-19. The protocol was immunoSEQ multiplex PCR, while the TCRdb copy is restricted to in-frame clones and leaves out a portion. The repertoire holds 150,000 to 200,000 clones, with 75% to 85% as singletons. Specimen: PBMCs or T cells enriched from blood (not recorded which). These receptors all come from a man aged 45-65 years who had recovered from COVID-19. Both conserved end residues are part of each CDR3. Each record gives: J gene, V gene, CDR3 protein.

J: TRBJ1-1; V: TRBV7-6; CDR3: CASSLGLARSTEAFF
J: TRBJ2-2; V: TRBV7-9; CDR3: CASSLTGVGELFF
J: TRBJ2-7; V: TRBV5-1; CDR3: CASSPGQGAHEQYF
J: TRBJ2-7; V: TRBV24-1; CDR3: CATRQGQGVYEQYF
J: TRBJ2-1; V: TRBV5-1; CDR3: CASSFRGLAGGNEQFF
J: TRBJ1-2; V: TRBV14; CDR3: CASSQVSGQSYGYTF
J: TRBJ1-2; V: TRBV6-6; CDR3: CASSSRGTGDYGYTF
J: TRBJ2-5; V: TRBV28; CDR3: CASRSDFQETQYF
J: TRBJ1-1; V: TRBV6-1; CDR3: CASSERQGNTEAFF
J: TRBJ1-4; V: TRBV5-5; CDR3: CASSPQGITTNEKLFF
J: TRBJ2-3; V: TRBV28; CDR3: CASSLAPSGELDTQYF
J: TRBJ1-1; V: TRBV30; CDR3: CAWNGQGNTEAFF
J: TRBJ1-1; V: TRBV7-2; CDR3: CASSLAGQVNTEAFF
J: TRBJ1-6; V: TRBV30; CDR3: CAWSDRSILHF
J: TRBJ2-5; V: TRBV7-9; CDR3: CASSADRDQYF
J: TRBJ1-1; V: TRBV7-9; CDR3: CASSTTGTGASNTEAFF
J: TRBJ2-6; V: TRBV6-5; CDR3: CASGQGAYGANVLTF
J: TRBJ1-6; V: TRBV6-5; CDR3: CASSYRTQGQSPLHF
J: TRBJ1-2; V: TRBV7-9; CDR3: CASSLADRVDAGYTF
J: TRBJ1-1; V: TRBV9; CDR3: CASSPQVQGQDTEAFF
J: TRBJ1-2; V: TRBV5-5; CDR3: CASSWGRTKSGYTF
J: TRBJ2-1; V: TRBV5-1; CDR3: CASSPGLAGKNEQFF
J: TRBJ1-5; V: TRBV29-1; CDR3: CSVGTGVYQPQHF
J: TRBJ2-1; V: TRBV28; CDR3: CASSPLNRVRGDIEQFF
J: TRBJ1-1; V: TRBV28; CDR3: CASITGRVNTEAFF
J: TRBJ2-5; V: TRBV5-5; CDR3: CASSQQRQNQETQYF
J: TRBJ1-2; V: TRBV4-1; CDR3: CASSATGDYGYTF
J: TRBJ2-7; V: TRBV6-1; CDR3: CASSEALKGLAGAWEQYF
J: TRBJ2-5; V: TRBV18; CDR3: CASSPRQGRGQETQYF
J: TRBJ1-3; V: TRBV9; CDR3: CASSALGQNLDTIYF
J: TRBJ1-2; V: TRBV7-9; CDR3: CASPPVGGRGGYTF
J: TRBJ1-1; V: TRBV15; CDR3: CATSPIGEENTEAFF
J: TRBJ1-5; V: TRBV7-8; CDR3: CASSPGNQPQHF
J: TRBJ1-5; V: TRBV10-1; CDR3: CASSEESGGVQPQHF
J: TRBJ2-7; V: TRBV6-5; CDR3: CASSLQGYEQYF
J: TRBJ1-3; V: TRBV23-1; CDR3: CASSQNPPAEGTGTGNTIYF
J: TRBJ1-6; V: TRBV18; CDR3: CASSRKRTEGTYNSPLHF
J: TRBJ2-2; V: TRBV6-5; CDR3: CASSYRLAAAGELFF
J: TRBJ1-2; V: TRBV3-1/TRBV3-2; CDR3: CASSLNRQARLNYGYTF
J: TRBJ2-7; V: TRBV9; CDR3: CASSDEGAYEQYF
J: TRBJ2-7; V: TRBV4-1; CDR3: CASSQVYGGSYEQYF
J: TRBJ1-3; V: TRBV5-8; CDR3: CASSPPYRRAFSGNTIYF
J: TRBJ1-1; V: TRBV10-1; CDR3: CASSDQGGAEAFF
J: TRBJ1-6; V: TRBV19; CDR3: CASSAGTGVISPLHF
J: TRBJ1-5; V: TRBV19; CDR3: CASSPGQGQPQHF
J: TRBJ2-2; V: TRBV4-2; CDR3: CASSQDLSGGKTGELFF
J: TRBJ1-1; V: TRBV18; CDR3: CASSTDLTGSEAFF